The TCR beta chain under discussion was sequenced for a study of blood T cell repertoires in COVID-19. At the level of the study: Donors in the United States, Italy and Spain gave samples during acute or convalescent COVID-19. Sources were T cells, B-cell-depleted T cells, or PBMCs; the material itself was cDNA or gDNA.

Original methodology: Reference gene primer amplification gave estimated nucleated cell counts. Assay used: immunoSEQ multiplex PCR; TCRdb lists only in-frame clones, some missing. The V and J calls and the clone size are those of that table, but D and trimming were determined from the DNA. The profile shows about 110,000 clones, about two thirds of them singletons. CDR3 length: 16 amino acids. Germline-derived CDR1 and CDR2 are LGHDT and YNNKEL (reference sequence). Trimming at V came to 4 bases and at J to 9 bases, leaving 13 bases not matched to a gene. The chain couples TRBV3-1 (or the pseudogene TRBV3-2) to TRBJ1-2; 11 bases line up with TRBD1. The sequencing input was peripheral blood. The source of this sequence is a human donor with acute or convalescent COVID-19. The donor label of this sample is uncertain. The CDR3 loop reads CASSPHPGQGDERYTF. The CDR3 DNA sequence: TGTGCCAGCAGCCCGCATCCGGGACAGGGGGACGAACGCTACACCTTC.